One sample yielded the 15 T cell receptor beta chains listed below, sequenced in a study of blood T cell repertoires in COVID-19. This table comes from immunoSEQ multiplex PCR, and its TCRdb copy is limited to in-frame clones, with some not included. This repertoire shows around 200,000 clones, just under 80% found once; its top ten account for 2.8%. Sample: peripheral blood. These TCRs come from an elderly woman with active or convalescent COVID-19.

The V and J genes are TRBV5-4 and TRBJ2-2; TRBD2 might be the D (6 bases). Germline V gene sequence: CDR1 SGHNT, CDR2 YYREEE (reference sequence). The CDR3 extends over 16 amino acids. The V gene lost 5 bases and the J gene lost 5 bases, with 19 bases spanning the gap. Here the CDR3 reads CASRNPMSGLTGELFF. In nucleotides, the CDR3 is TGTGCCAGCAGGAATCCAATGAGCGGGTTGACCGGGGAGCTGTTTTTT.

Written as DNA, the CDR3 is TGTGCCATCAGGGGTTCGTCGGACAGGGGGGTATCAGATACGCAGTATTTT. It specifies CAIRGSSDRGVSDTQYF. The J gene is TRBJ2-3, the V gene TRBV10-3; 10 bases fit TRBD1. The CDR3 is made up of 17 amino acids. Germline trimming cut 6 bases from V and 4 bases from J; bases unmatched to any gene: 13. The germline CDR1 and CDR2 sequences are ENHRY and SYGVKD.

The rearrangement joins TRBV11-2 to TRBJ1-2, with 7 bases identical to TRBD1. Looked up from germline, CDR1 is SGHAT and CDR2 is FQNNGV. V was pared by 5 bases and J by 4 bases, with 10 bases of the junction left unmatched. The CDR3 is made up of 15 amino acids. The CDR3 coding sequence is TGTGCCAGCAGCCCAACGACAGGGACTGGCTATGGCTACACCTTC. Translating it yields CASSPTTGTGYGYTF.

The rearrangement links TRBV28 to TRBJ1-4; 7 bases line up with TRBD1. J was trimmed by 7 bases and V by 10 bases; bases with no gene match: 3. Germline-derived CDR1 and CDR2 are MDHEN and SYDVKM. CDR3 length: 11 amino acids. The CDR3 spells CATGTVEKLFF. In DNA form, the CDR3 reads TGTGCCACTGGGACAGTTGAAAAACTGTTTTTT.

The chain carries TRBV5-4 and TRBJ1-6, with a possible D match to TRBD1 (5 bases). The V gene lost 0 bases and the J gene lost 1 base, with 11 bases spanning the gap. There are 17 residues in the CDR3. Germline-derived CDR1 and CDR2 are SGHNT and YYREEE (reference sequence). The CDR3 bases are TGTGCCAGCAGCTTGGGGACACCCGGTTCCTATAATTCACCCCTCCACTTT. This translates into CASSLGTPGSYNSPLHF.

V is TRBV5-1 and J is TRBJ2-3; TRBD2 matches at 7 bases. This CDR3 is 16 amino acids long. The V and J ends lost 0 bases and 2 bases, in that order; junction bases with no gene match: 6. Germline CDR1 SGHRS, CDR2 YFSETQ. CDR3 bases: TGCGCCAGCAGCTTGGTCTTAGCGGGCTTCACAGATACGCAGTATTTT. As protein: CASSLVLAGFTDTQYF.

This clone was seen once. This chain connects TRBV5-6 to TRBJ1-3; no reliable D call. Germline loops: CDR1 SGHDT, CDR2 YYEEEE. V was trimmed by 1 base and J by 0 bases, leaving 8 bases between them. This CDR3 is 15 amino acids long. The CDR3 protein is CASSLLFSSGNTIYF. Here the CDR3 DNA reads TGTGCCAGCAGCTTGTTATTTAGCTCTGGAAACACCATATATTTT.

This chain's CDR3 is CASSVQGSGANVLTF. The CDR3 region has the DNA TGTGCCAGCAGTGTACAGGGCTCTGGGGCCAACGTCCTGACTTTC. The chain recombines TRBV6-2 or TRBV6-3 with TRBJ2-6, with a tentative D call TRBD1 (6 bases). The germline V gene encodes CDR1 MNHEY and CDR2 SVGEGT. V lost 5 bases and J lost 0, with 8 bases in between. The CDR3 sequence is 15 residues long.

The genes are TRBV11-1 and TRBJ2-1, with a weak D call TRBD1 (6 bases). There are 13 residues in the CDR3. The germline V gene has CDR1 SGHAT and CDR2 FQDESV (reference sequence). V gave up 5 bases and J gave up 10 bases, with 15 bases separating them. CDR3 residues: CASSTSQGYEQFF. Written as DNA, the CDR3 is TGTGCCAGCAGCACCTCCCAGGGGTACGAGCAGTTCTTC. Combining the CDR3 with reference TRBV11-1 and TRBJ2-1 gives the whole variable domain EAEVAQSPRYKITEKSQAVAFWCDPISGHATLYWYRQILGQGPELLVQFQDESVVDDSQLPKDRFSAERLKGVDSTLKIQPAELGDSAMYLCASSTSQGYEQFFGPGTRLTVL.

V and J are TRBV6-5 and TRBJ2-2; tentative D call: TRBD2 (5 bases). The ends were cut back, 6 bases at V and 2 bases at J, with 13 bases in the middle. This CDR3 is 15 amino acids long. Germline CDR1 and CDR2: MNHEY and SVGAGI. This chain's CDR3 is CASRAAIGNTGELFF. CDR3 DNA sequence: TGTGCCAGCAGAGCGGCAATCGGTAACACCGGGGAGCTGTTTTTT.

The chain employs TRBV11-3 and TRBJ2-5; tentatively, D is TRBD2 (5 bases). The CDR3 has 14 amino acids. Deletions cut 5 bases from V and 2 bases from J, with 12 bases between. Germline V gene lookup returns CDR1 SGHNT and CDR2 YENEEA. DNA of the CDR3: TGTGCCAGCAGCCGTCGGGGTATTCAAGAGACCCAGTACTTC. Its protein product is CASSRRGIQETQYF.

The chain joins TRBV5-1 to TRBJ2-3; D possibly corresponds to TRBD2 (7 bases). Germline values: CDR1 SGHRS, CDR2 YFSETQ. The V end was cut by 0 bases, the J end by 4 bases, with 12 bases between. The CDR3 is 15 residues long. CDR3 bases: TGCGCCAGCAGCTTGGTCACGGGGGGCCCAGATACGCAGTATTTT. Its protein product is CASSLVTGGPDTQYF.

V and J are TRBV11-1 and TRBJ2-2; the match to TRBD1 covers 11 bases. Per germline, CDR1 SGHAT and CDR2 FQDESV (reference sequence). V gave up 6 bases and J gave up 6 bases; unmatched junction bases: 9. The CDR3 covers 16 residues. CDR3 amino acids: CASSKGQGASAGELFF. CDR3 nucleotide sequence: TGTGCCAGCAGTAAAGGACAGGGGGCTAGCGCCGGGGAGCTGTTTTTT.

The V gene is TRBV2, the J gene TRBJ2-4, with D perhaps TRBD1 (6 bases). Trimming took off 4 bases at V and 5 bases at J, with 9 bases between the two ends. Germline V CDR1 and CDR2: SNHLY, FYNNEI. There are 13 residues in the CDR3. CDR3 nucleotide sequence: TGTGCCAGCAGTGTATACAGGGAAAACATTCAGTACTTC. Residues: CASSVYRENIQYF.

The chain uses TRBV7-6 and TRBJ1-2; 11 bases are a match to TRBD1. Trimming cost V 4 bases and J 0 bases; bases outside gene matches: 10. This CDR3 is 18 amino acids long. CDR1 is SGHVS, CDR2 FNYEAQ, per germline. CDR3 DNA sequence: TGTGCCAGCAGCTCAACCCTGGGACAGGGGGGGTCTAACTATGGCTACACCTTC. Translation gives CASSSTLGQGGSNYGYTF.